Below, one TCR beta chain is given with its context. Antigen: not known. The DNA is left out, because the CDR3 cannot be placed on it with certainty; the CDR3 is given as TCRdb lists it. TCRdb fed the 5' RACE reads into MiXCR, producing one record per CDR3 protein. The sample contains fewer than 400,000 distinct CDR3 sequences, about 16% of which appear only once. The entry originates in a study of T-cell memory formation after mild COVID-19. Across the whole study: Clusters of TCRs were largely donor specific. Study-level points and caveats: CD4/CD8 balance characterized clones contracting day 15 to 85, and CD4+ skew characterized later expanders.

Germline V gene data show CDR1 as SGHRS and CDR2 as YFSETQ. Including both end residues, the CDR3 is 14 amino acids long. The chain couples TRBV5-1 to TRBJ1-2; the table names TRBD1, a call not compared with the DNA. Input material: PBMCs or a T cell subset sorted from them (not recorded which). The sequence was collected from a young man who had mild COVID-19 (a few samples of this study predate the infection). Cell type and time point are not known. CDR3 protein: CASSLFGPGDGYTF.